These 21 T cell receptor beta chains originate from one sample sequenced in a study of shared clonotypes between healthy human individuals. Data came from immunoSEQ multiplex PCR; TCRdb stores just in-frame clones and leaves some out. In the table there are approximately 2.5 million clones, under 95% of which are singletons. Sequenced sample: naive CD4+ T cells from PBMCs. Subset given: CD45RA+ positively selected. These receptors all stem from a man aged 18-30 years in good health. Some clones in this sample may be carry-over from other donors' samples.

Turning to this clone: The same CDR3 is also encoded by other DNA sequences in this sample. The chain uses TRBV7-9 and TRBJ1-4; D is unresolved. Germline V gene data show CDR1 as SEHNR and CDR2 as FQNEAQ (reference sequence). The CDR3 extends over 12 amino acids. V lost 8 bases, J lost 3 bases, and 7 bases lay in between. CDR3 sequence reads: CASARSNEKLFF. CDR3 DNA: TGTGCCAGCGCCAGGTCTAATGAAAAACTGTTTTTT.

CDR3 sequence reads: CSASTVDTQYF. As DNA, the CDR3 is TGCAGTGCTAGTACTGTAGATACGCAGTATTTT. The rearrangement uses TRBV20-1 and TRBJ2-3; D remains unclear. CDR1 DFQATT and CDR2 SNEGSKA come from the germline V gene (reference sequence). Trimming took off 3 bases at V and 5 bases at J, with 6 bases between the two ends. This CDR3 spans 11 amino acids.

The chain has TRBV18 and TRBJ1-1; 11 bases line up with TRBD1. V lost 5 bases to trimming and J lost 0 bases; unmatched junction nucleotides: 2. This CDR3 spans 15 amino acids. Germline CDR1 KGHSH, CDR2 LQKENI. DNA for the CDR3: TGTGCCAGCTCAGGGACAGGGGGAATGAACACTGAAGCTTTCTTT. Its protein product is CASSGTGGMNTEAFF.

Comments on this clone: Other DNA sequences within the sample encode an identical CDR3. The chain carries TRBV9 and TRBJ2-1; D perhaps matches TRBD2 (6 bases). V gave up 5 bases and J gave up 0 bases, with 15 bases separating them. The germline V gene has CDR1 SGDLS and CDR2 YYNGEE. The CDR3 spans 16 residues. The CDR3 nucleotides read TGTGCCAGCAGTGTACTGGGGGGTAGCTCCTACAATGAGCAGTTCTTC. It codes for CASSVLGGSSYNEQFF. The complete variable domain, with remaining parts taken from reference TRBV9 and TRBJ2-1, reads DSGVTQTPKHLITATGQRVTLRCSPRSGDLSVYWYQQSLDQGLQFLIQYYNGEERAKGNILERFSAQQFPDLHSELNLSSLELGDSALYFCASSVLGGSSYNEQFFGPGTRLTVL.

The CDR3 reads CASSPRVNTEAFF. The CDR3 DNA is TGTGCCAGCAGTCCCAGGGTGAACACTGAAGCTTTCTTT. The rearrangement links TRBV28 to TRBJ1-1, with D possibly TRBD1 on 5 matching bases. Germline V lookup: CDR1 MDHEN, CDR2 SYDVKM. V gave up 5 bases and J gave up 0 bases, with 7 bases separating them. The CDR3 has 13 residues. The full variable domain, its missing parts supplied by reference TRBV28 and TRBJ1-1, is DVKVTQSSRYLVKRTGEKVFLECVQDMDHENMFWYRQDPGLGLRLIYFSYDVKMKEKGDIPEGYSVSREKKERFSLILESASTNQTSMYLCASSPRVNTEAFFGQGTRLTVV.

The chain links TRBV11-2 to TRBJ1-2; D remains unclear. In germline, CDR1 is SGHAT, CDR2 FQNNGV. This CDR3 spans 13 amino acids. The V end lost 7 bases, the J end lost 5 bases, and 14 bases lay between the germline ends. CDR3 nucleotides: TGTGCCAGCACCTCTTACAACGTATATGGCTACACCTTC. Amino acids: CASTSYNVYGYTF.

The rearrangement links TRBV18 to TRBJ1-1; no clear D gene. Germline CDR1 reads KGHSH; CDR2 reads LQKENI. The CDR3 extends over 13 amino acids. V was pared by 3 bases and J by 3 bases, with 8 bases between. CDR3 coding DNA: TGTGCCAGCTCACCCAGAGAGGACACTGAAGCTTTCTTT. It encodes CASSPREDTEAFF.

The CDR3 reads CASLPVSNTEAFF. The CDR3 DNA follows: TGTGCCAGCTTACCGGTATCGAACACTGAAGCTTTCTTT. J is TRBJ1-1 and V is TRBV2, with no clear D. The CDR3 has 13 amino acids. Germline V gene data show CDR1 as SNHLY and CDR2 as FYNNEI. V was clipped by 8 bases and J by 1 base, with 11 bases between them.

This CDR3 is CASVGDRGPDEQYF. The CDR3 DNA follows: TGCGCCAGCGTCGGGGACAGGGGGCCGGACGAGCAGTACTTC. The V gene is TRBV10-1, the J gene TRBJ2-7, with 12 bases aligning to TRBD1. The CDR3 sequence is 14 residues long. The germline CDR1 and CDR2 sequences are WNHNN and SYGVQD (reference sequence). Trimming removed 8 bases from V and 5 bases from J; junction bases left unmatched: 7.

This sequence joins TRBV30 and TRBJ1-1, with TRBD1 as a possible D gene (5 bases). Trimming removed 2 bases at V and 4 bases at J, with 14 bases between. CDR1 and CDR2 from the germline V gene are GTSNPN and SVGIG (reference sequence). This CDR3 region has 14 residues. The CDR3 is CAWSLRVGFTEAFF. The CDR3 DNA reads as TGTGCCTGGAGTCTCAGGGTGGGGTTCACTGAAGCTTTCTTT.

This chain links TRBV28 with TRBJ2-7; TRBD1 agrees at 8 bases. V shed 4 bases and J 6 bases; nucleotides not matched to a gene: 11. The CDR3 totals 15 residues. CDR1 is MDHEN, CDR2 SYDVKM, per germline. The CDR3 loop is CASSSQDREVREQYF. CDR3 DNA sequence: TGTGCCAGCAGTTCTCAGGACAGGGAGGTACGCGAGCAGTACTTC. Full variable domain (outside the CDR3, taken from reference TRBV28 and TRBJ2-7): DVKVTQSSRYLVKRTGEKVFLECVQDMDHENMFWYRQDPGLGLRLIYFSYDVKMKEKGDIPEGYSVSREKKERFSLILESASTNQTSMYLCASSSQDREVREQYFGPGTRLTVT.

J is TRBJ2-1 and V is TRBV30, with 11 bases matching TRBD2. The CDR3 sequence is 14 residues long. The junction had 5 bases not matched to a gene; V was cut back by 7 bases and J by 3 bases. Germline V gene sequence: CDR1 GTSNPN, CDR2 SVGIG (reference sequence). This CDR3 reads CASQGLAVYNEQFF. The CDR3 bases are TGTGCCTCCCAGGGACTAGCGGTCTACAATGAGCAGTTCTTC. Based on the CDR3 plus reference TRBV30 and TRBJ2-1, the full variable domain is SQTIHQWPATLVQPVGSPLSLECTVEGTSNPNLYWYRQAAGRGLQLLFYSVGIGQISSEVPQNLSASRPQDRQFILSSKKLLLSDSGFYLCASQGLAVYNEQFFGPGTRLTVL.

The chain has TRBV9 and TRBJ2-7, with TRBD2 identical over 7 bases. The CDR3 is made up of 17 amino acids. The junction had 12 bases not matched to a gene; V was cut back by 0 bases and J by 3 bases. Looked up from germline, CDR1 is SGDLS and CDR2 is YYNGEE. The CDR3 spells CASSVGSRAGLGYEQYF. CDR3 coding DNA: TGTGCCAGCAGCGTAGGGTCGCGAGCGGGATTGGGCTACGAGCAGTACTTC.

The V and J genes are TRBV7-9 and TRBJ1-2, with D perhaps matching TRBD1 (5 bases). The ends were cut back, 5 bases at V and 0 bases at J, with 10 bases in the middle. Germline loops: CDR1 SEHNR, CDR2 FQNEAQ (reference sequence). There are 14 residues in the CDR3. The CDR3 region is CASSRGVANYGYTF. Written as DNA, the CDR3 is TGTGCCAGCAGCCGAGGGGTAGCTAACTATGGCTACACCTTC.

As DNA, the CDR3 is TGTGCCAGCAGCTTAGGTCTCCAGGGGGCAGGAGAGACCCAGTACTTC. Its translation: CASSLGLQGAGETQYF. The chain carries TRBV7-2 and TRBJ2-5; 8 bases match TRBD1. Germline V lookup: CDR1 SGHTA, CDR2 FQGNSA. This CDR3 has 16 residues. The V and J ends lost 1 base and 4 bases, in that order; junction bases with no gene match: 8.

This rearrangement joins TRBV30 to TRBJ2-1; TRBD2 matches at 8 bases. With 6 bases clipped from V and 9 bases from J, the junction kept 10 bases outside the gene matches. CDR1 GTSNPN and CDR2 SVGIG come from the germline V gene (reference sequence). The CDR3 spans 13 residues. CDR3: CACGSGGPGEQFF. The CDR3 DNA reads TGTGCCTGCGGGTCGGGAGGGCCTGGTGAGCAGTTCTTC.

The rearrangement joins TRBV6-1 to TRBJ2-3; D remains unclear. The CDR3 totals 15 residues. Germline loops: CDR1 MNHNS, CDR2 SASEGT. V gave up 5 bases and J gave up 3 bases, with 15 bases separating them. The CDR3 here is CASSSEAANTDTQYF. For the CDR3, the DNA is TGTGCCAGCAGTTCAGAGGCAGCGAATACAGATACGCAGTATTTT.

The chain links TRBV9 to TRBJ2-2; D unclear. Germline CDR1 is SGDLS and CDR2 is YYNGEE. The length of the CDR3 is 16 residues. The V end was cut by 1 base, the J end by 4 bases, with 14 bases between. The CDR3: CASSVFSAASTGELFF. CDR3 nucleotide sequence: TGTGCCAGCAGCGTATTCTCGGCTGCCAGCACCGGGGAGCTGTTTTTT. Complete variable domain (other parts from reference TRBV9 and TRBJ2-2): DSGVTQTPKHLITATGQRVTLRCSPRSGDLSVYWYQQSLDQGLQFLIQYYNGEERAKGNILERFSAQQFPDLHSELNLSSLELGDSALYFCASSVFSAASTGELFFGEGSRLTVL.

This chain joins TRBV5-1 and TRBJ2-7; 11 bases are shared with TRBD2. V trimming: 4 bases; J trimming: 2 bases; junction bases outside the gene matches: 5. This CDR3 is built from 15 residues. Per the germline V gene, CDR1 is SGHRS and CDR2 is YFSETQ. CDR3 residues: CASSQGTSGAYEQYF. DNA of the CDR3: TGCGCCAGCAGCCAGGGGACTAGCGGAGCCTACGAGCAGTACTTC.

The chain uses TRBV5-1 and TRBJ1-1; 12 bases agree with TRBD1. This CDR3 has 17 amino acids. V shed 3 bases, J shed 5 bases, and the junction held 11 bases outside the gene matches. Germline assignment: CDR1 SGHRS and CDR2 YFSETQ. In DNA form, the CDR3 reads TGCGCCAGCAGCTCCGCCGGGACAGGGGGCGTAGGGACTGAAGCTTTCTTT. Amino acids: CASSSAGTGGVGTEAFF.

This chain uses TRBV7-3 with TRBJ1-2; no definite D call. Between the trimmed V and J ends, which lost 1 base and 7 bases, there was a span of 25 bases. This CDR3 has 18 residues. Germline CDR1 reads SGHTA; CDR2 reads FQGTGA. CDR3 region: CASSLSPETSTHMGGYTF. The DNA for the CDR3 is TGTGCCAGCAGCTTAAGTCCGGAGACCTCTACTCATATGGGTGGCTACACCTTC.